The 7 T cell receptor beta chains listed next were all sequenced from one sample in a study of identical twins' blood T cells. From the 5' RACE reads, TCRdb called clonotypes with MiXCR, one entry per CDR3 protein. Among 350,000 to 400,000 distinct CDR3 sequences, 25% to 35% were seen once, and the ten largest hold around 5.6%. Sequences were obtained from PBMCs. These TCRs come from a woman aged 18 to 49 in good health.

This clonotype was seen more than once but under ten times. This chain connects TRBV7-9 to TRBJ2-5; 8 bases map to TRBD2. Germline V gene lookup returns CDR1 SEHNR and CDR2 FQNEAQ (reference sequence). After removal of 2 bases from V and 5 bases from J, the junction contained 7 bases not matched to a gene. The length of the CDR3 is 15 residues. DNA for the CDR3: TGTGCCAGCAGCTTAATGCGAGCGGGAGAGGAGACCCAGTACTTC. Translated, it gives CASSLMRAGEETQYF.

This clonotype was found a few times. The chain carries TRBV27 and TRBJ1-1, with D tentatively TRBD1 (5 bases). Germline values: CDR1 MNHEY, CDR2 SMNVEV (reference sequence). The CDR3 runs to 16 residues. V dropped 2 bases and J dropped 1 base, with 14 bases sitting between them. This CDR3 reads CASSLLSGLGNTEAFF. Written as DNA, the CDR3 is TGTGCCAGCAGTTTACTTTCGGGACTGGGGAACACTGAAGCTTTCTTT.

J is TRBJ2-5 and V is TRBV6-1; 11 nucleotides align to TRBD2. CDR1 and CDR2 (germline): MNHNS, SASEGT. V shed 7 bases and J 5 bases; nucleotides not matched to a gene: 6. This CDR3 has 14 residues. Here the CDR3 DNA reads TGTGCCAGCAACCTACTAGCGGGAGATGAGACCCAGTACTTC. Translation gives CASNLLAGDETQYF.

This clonotype was seen only a few times. The chain recombines TRBV19 with TRBJ2-1; perhaps TRBD2 as D (6 bases). The CDR3 length is 14 residues. Germline CDR1 LNHDA, CDR2 SQIVND (reference sequence). V lost 8 bases and J 0 bases, leaving 11 bases between the germline ends. The CDR3 loop is CASRHGSSYNEQFF. Written as DNA, the CDR3 is TGTGCCAGTCGACACGGGAGCTCCTACAATGAGCAGTTCTTC.

The genes are TRBV4-1 and TRBJ1-5, with no clear D. This CDR3 comprises 16 residues. Trimming took off 0 bases at V and 0 bases at J, with 9 bases between the two ends. The germline V gene encodes CDR1 MGHRA and CDR2 YSYEKL. CDR3 nucleotide sequence: TGCGCCAGCAGCCAAGAAAGAAGTAATAGCAATCAGCCCCAGCATTTT. Amino acid sequence: CASSQERSNSNQPQHF.

This clonotype was observed at least ten times. This chain joins TRBV11-2 and TRBJ1-1, with D perhaps matching TRBD1 (6 bases). Germline CDR1 reads SGHAT; CDR2 reads FQNNGV. The ends were cut back, 5 bases at V and 7 bases at J, with 20 bases in the middle. CDR3 length equals 15 residues. CDR3 residues: CASSPTGARGVEAFF. The CDR3 nucleotides read TGTGCCAGCAGCCCTACTGGGGCCAGGGGTGTTGAAGCTTTCTTT.

The chain employs TRBV20-1 and TRBJ2-7; 9 bases agree with TRBD2. The CDR3 has 14 amino acids. V gave up 2 bases and J gave up 5 bases; unmatched junction bases: 7. Germline-derived CDR1 and CDR2 are DFQATT and SNEGSKA (reference sequence). The CDR3 protein is CSARSSGSWDEQYF. The CDR3 nucleotides are TGCAGTGCTAGAAGTAGCGGGAGCTGGGACGAGCAGTACTTC.